This T cell receptor (beta chain) was identified during a study of molecular identifiers for immune sequencing clone quantification. Study context: RNA, taken in replicates from approximately 20,000 or 100,000 naive CD8 cells, was split five ways, with four sequenced. Findings and limits, study-wide: Shared barcodes on identical TCR molecules could underestimate the sizes of highly expanded clones.

Naive CD8 T cell sorting was performed on the CD8+CD4-CCR7+CD45RA+ phenotype. Germline trimming cut 3 bases from V and 4 bases from J; bases unmatched to any gene: 17. Germline V gene data show CDR1 as SGHNT and CDR2 as YYREEE (reference sequence). CDR3 length: 18 residues. TCR libraries were built in bulk with a published protocol and specific TCR primers. TCRdb reprocessed the PCR reads with MiXCR, giving one entry per CDR3 protein. The table lists about 320,000 distinct CDR3 sequences, roughly 24% of them singletons, with roughly 0.7% in the top ten. This clonotype was seen at least ten times. Its antigen is as yet unknown.

Sequenced: naive CD8+ T cells from blood, with Jurkat cell RNA spiked in. Subset meaning: FACS-sorted CD8+CD4-CCR7+CD45RA+ naive T cells. The TCR originated in a human donor in good health. Some libraries in this study had Jurkat cell RNA spiked in. J is TRBJ2-7 and V is TRBV5-4; 9 bases line up with TRBD1. CDR3 region: CASSSRDRAPSLSYEQYF. For the CDR3, the DNA is TGTGCCAGCAGCTCCCGGGACAGGGCCCCGAGCCTAAGTTACGAGCAGTACTTC.